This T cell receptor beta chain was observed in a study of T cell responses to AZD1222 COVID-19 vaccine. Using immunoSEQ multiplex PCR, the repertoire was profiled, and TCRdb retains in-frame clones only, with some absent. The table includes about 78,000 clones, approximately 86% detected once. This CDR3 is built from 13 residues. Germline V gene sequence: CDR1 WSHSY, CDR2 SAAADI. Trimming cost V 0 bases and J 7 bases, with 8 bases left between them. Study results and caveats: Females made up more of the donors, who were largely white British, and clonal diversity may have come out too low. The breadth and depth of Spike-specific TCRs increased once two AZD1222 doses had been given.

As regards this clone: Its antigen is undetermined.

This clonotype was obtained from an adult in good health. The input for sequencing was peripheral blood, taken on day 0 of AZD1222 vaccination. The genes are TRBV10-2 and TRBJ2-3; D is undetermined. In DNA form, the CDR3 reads TGCGCCAGCAGTGAGTCGGATGGACATACGCAGTATTTT. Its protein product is CASSESDGHTQYF.